This entry lists 17 T cell receptor beta chains sequenced from one sample in a study of T-cell memory formation after mild COVID-19. TCRdb fed the 5' RACE reads into MiXCR, producing one record per CDR3 protein. The table records about 390,000 distinct CDR3 sequences, under 25% of them present only once. Sequencing was done on a sample of PBMCs or a T cell subset sorted from them (not recorded which). These receptors originate from an adult woman who had mild COVID-19 (a few samples of this study predate the infection). Cell type and time point are not known.

The J gene is TRBJ2-2, the V gene TRBV12-3 or TRBV12-4; D is perhaps TRBD2 (5 bases). Trimming took 5 bases from V and 7 from J, leaving 11 bases between them. The CDR3 consists of 13 residues. The CDR3 region is CASSREGSGELFF. The CDR3 DNA reads as TGTGCCAGCAGTCGCGAAGGGAGCGGGGAGCTGTTTTTT.

This clonotype has only a few counts. CDR3 amino acids: CASSFGQAEAFF. The CDR3 DNA follows: TGCGCCAGCAGCTTCGGGCAGGCTGAAGCTTTCTTT. The J gene is TRBJ1-1, the V gene TRBV5-1; D gene unclear. The germline V gene encodes CDR1 SGHRS and CDR2 YFSETQ. V gave up 2 bases and J gave up 6 bases, with 8 bases separating them. The CDR3 totals 12 residues.

This clonotype was found once. This sequence joins TRBV11-2 and TRBJ2-7; D is unclear. The CDR3 runs to 14 residues. The germline CDR1 and CDR2 sequences are SGHAT and FQNNGV. V dropped 1 base and J dropped 6 bases, with 13 bases sitting between them. The CDR3 protein is CASSLAGPVVEQYF. In nucleotides, the CDR3 is TGTGCCAGCAGCTTAGCTGGGCCAGTGGTCGAGCAGTACTTC.

This clonotype came up a few times. The V gene is TRBV7-2, the J gene TRBJ2-2, with D possibly matching TRBD2 (6 bases). CDR1 and CDR2 from the germline V gene are SGHTA and FQGNSA. Trimming left V 2 bases short and J 6 bases short, with 13 bases between. CDR3 size: 15 residues. The CDR3 sequence is CASSLLGGLAGELFF. The CDR3 coding sequence is TGTGCCAGCAGCTTATTGGGGGGATTGGCCGGGGAGCTGTTTTTT.

This clonotype was found a few times. V and J are TRBV7-9 and TRBJ2-7, with 7 positions matching TRBD1. Germline values: CDR1 SEHNR, CDR2 FQNEAQ (reference sequence). The V gene end was trimmed by 5 bases and the J gene end by 2 bases; junction bases not matched to a gene: 9. The CDR3 runs 15 residues. The CDR3 reads CASSHRDSGTYEQYF. The CDR3 coding sequence is TGTGCCAGCAGCCACCGGGACAGTGGGACCTACGAGCAGTACTTC.

A few counts support this clonotype. The J gene is TRBJ1-5, the V gene TRBV9, with 8 bases matching TRBD1. The CDR3 loop spans 15 amino acids. CDR1 and CDR2 from the germline V gene are SGDLS and YYNGEE. V dropped 6 bases and J dropped 4; count of bases not matched to a gene: 9. In DNA, the CDR3 is TGTGCCAGCACCCCCGGGACAGGCGCTAATCAGCCCCAGCATTTT. It specifies CASTPGTGANQPQHF.

This clonotype showed up just a few times. V gene TRBV12-3 or TRBV12-4 combines with J gene TRBJ1-2; 8 nucleotides agree with TRBD1. The V gene end was trimmed by 5 bases and the J gene end by 6 bases; junction bases not matched to a gene: 11. The CDR3 totals 15 residues. The CDR3 nucleotides read TGTGCCAGCAGTACTACAGGGGGAGGGGGGAATGGCTACACCTTC. Its protein product is CASSTTGGGGNGYTF.

CDR3 nucleotides: TGTGCCACCCGGGGACAGGGTAACGAGCAGTACTTC. Amino acids: CATRGQGNEQYF. The V gene is TRBV7-9, the J gene TRBJ2-7; 9 nucleotides match TRBD1. V shed 10 bases and J 5 bases; nucleotides not matched to a gene: 6. The CDR3 contains 12 residues. Germline loops: CDR1 SEHNR, CDR2 FQNEAQ (reference sequence).

This chain uses TRBV12-3 or TRBV12-4 with TRBJ1-2; 9 bases map to TRBD1. The V segment lost 2 bases and the J segment 8 bases; nucleotides outside the gene matches: 9. CDR3 length: 15 residues. This CDR3 reads CASSLTTGTGLGYTF. The DNA for the CDR3 is TGTGCCAGCAGTTTAACCACCGGGACAGGGTTGGGCTACACCTTC.

The chain joins TRBV4-1 to TRBJ2-3; 12 positions match TRBD2. The CDR3 spans 17 residues. Germline trimming cut 5 bases from V and 0 bases from J; bases unmatched to any gene: 6. Germline CDR1 and CDR2: MGHRA and YSYEKL. The CDR3 coding sequence is TGCGCCAGCAGCACACGGACTAGCGGGGACAGCACAGATACGCAGTATTTT. Translating gives CASSTRTSGDSTDTQYF.

This clonotype showed up just a few times. In DNA, the CDR3 is TGTGCCAGCAGCTCCCAAGGGACAGGGCTCTCCTACGAGCAGTACTTC. Amino acids: CASSSQGTGLSYEQYF. This rearrangement joins TRBV11-2 to TRBJ2-7, with 9 bases identical to TRBD1. Germline CDR1 SGHAT, CDR2 FQNNGV. This CDR3 is built from 16 residues. The J segment lost 0 bases and the V segment lost 4 bases, leaving 7 bases of the junction unmatched.

In its sample, this clonotype was seen a few times. Written as DNA, the CDR3 is TGTGCCAGCAGTTCAGGGACAGGCCAAGAGACCCAGTACTTC. Translating gives CASSSGTGQETQYF. The J gene is TRBJ2-5, the V gene TRBV12-3 or TRBV12-4; TRBD1 aligns across 8 bases. This CDR3 is 14 amino acids long. J was trimmed by 1 base and V by 4 bases; bases with no gene match: 2.

This sequence joins TRBV6-5 and TRBJ2-7; D gene ambiguous. This CDR3 comprises 13 residues. V was trimmed by 6 bases and J by 1 base, leaving 10 bases between them. CDR1 MNHEY and CDR2 SVGAGI come from the germline V gene. The CDR3 sequence is CASRAGPSYEQYF. Here the CDR3 DNA reads TGTGCCAGCAGGGCAGGACCTTCCTACGAGCAGTACTTC.

This clonotype was counted once. Being one base from a much bigger clone, this may be a read error. The chain combines TRBV7-2 with TRBJ2-2; possibly TRBD2 for D (5 bases). The germline V gene has CDR1 SGHTA and CDR2 FQGNSA. The CDR3 contains 12 residues. Written as DNA, the CDR3 is TGTGCCAGCAGCTTAGTAGCCGGGGAGCTGTTGTTT. This translates into CASSLVAGELLF.

In its sample, this clonotype was seen a few times. This rearrangement joins TRBV7-2 to TRBJ1-6; tentatively, D is TRBD1 (5 bases). V lost 4 bases, J lost 10 bases, and 14 bases lay in between. This CDR3 is built from 14 residues. The germline V gene encodes CDR1 SGHTA and CDR2 FQGNSA. The DNA of the CDR3 is TGTGCCAGCAGCTCCTATGGGGGTGGATCACCCCTCCACTTT. Protein product: CASSSYGGGSPLHF.

The table lists this clonotype with many counts. V is TRBV7-9 and J is TRBJ1-1; 9 nucleotides line up with TRBD1. CDR1 and CDR2 (germline): SEHNR, FQNEAQ (reference sequence). CDR3 size: 14 residues. The ends lost 7 bases at V and 0 bases at J; junction bases unmatched: 3. DNA for the CDR3: TGTGCCAGCAAGGGACAGGGATTGAACACTGAAGCTTTCTTT. Translated, it gives CASKGQGLNTEAFF. Supplemented by reference TRBV7-9 and TRBJ1-1, the full variable domain reads DTGVSQNPRHKITKRGQNVTFRCDPISEHNRLYWYRQTLGQGPEFLTYFQNEAQLEKSRLLSDRFSAERPKGSFSTLEIQRTEQGDSAMYLCASKGQGLNTEAFFGQGTRLTVV.

This clonotype turned up a few times. This chain connects TRBV11-2 to TRBJ2-1, with no clear D. With 3 bases removed from V and 5 bases from J, the gap between germline ends came to 8 bases. Germline loops: CDR1 SGHAT, CDR2 FQNNGV. The CDR3 spans 13 residues. The CDR3 spells CASSFERDNEQFF. As DNA, the CDR3 is TGTGCCAGCAGCTTCGAGAGAGACAATGAGCAGTTCTTC.